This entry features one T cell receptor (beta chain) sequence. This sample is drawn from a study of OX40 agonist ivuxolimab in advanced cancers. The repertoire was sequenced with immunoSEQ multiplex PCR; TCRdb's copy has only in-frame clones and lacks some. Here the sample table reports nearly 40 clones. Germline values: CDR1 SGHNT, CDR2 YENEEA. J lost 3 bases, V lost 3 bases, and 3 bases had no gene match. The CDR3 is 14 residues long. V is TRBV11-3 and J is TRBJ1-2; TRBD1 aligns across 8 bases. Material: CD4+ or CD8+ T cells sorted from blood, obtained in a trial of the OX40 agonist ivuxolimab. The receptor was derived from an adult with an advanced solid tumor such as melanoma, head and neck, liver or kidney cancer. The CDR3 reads CASSFQGADYGYTF. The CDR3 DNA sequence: TGTGCCAGCAGCTTCCAGGGGGCCGACTATGGCTACACCTTC. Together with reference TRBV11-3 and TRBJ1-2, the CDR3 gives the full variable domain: EAGVVQSPRYKIIEKKQPVAFWCNPISGHNTLYWYLQNLGQGPELLIRYENEEAVDDSQLPKDRFSAERLKGVDSTLKIQPAELGDSAVYLCASSFQGADYGYTFGSGTRLTVV.